Below, 25 T cell receptor beta chains from the same sample are listed, as sequenced in a study of technical replicates of blood from a few donors. Assay: immunoSEQ multiplex PCR; the TCRdb copy retains only in-frame clones and omits some. There are 60,000 to 85,000 clones in the sample; over 75% occur only once, and about 0.39% lies in the top ten. Material for sequencing was T cells isolated from PBMCs. The receptors come from a human donor in good health.

This clone showed up just once. The chain combines TRBV27 with TRBJ2-2; D is perhaps TRBD2 (5 bases). The CDR3 has 12 amino acids. Germline CDR1 is MNHEY and CDR2 is SMNVEV (reference sequence). Trimming took off 5 bases at V and 6 bases at J, with 7 bases between the two ends. The CDR3 sequence: CASSLRAGELFF. The CDR3 coding sequence is TGTGCCAGCAGTCTGAGGGCCGGGGAGCTGTTTTTT.

The chain joins TRBV27 to TRBJ2-1, with D tentatively TRBD2 (5 bases). The ends were cut back, 2 bases at V and 4 bases at J, with 12 bases in the middle. CDR3 length equals 15 residues. Germline CDR1 reads MNHEY; CDR2 reads SMNVEV (reference sequence). CDR3 nucleotide sequence: TGTGCCAGCAGTTTAGGCGGGCTAGAATACAATGAGCAGTTCTTC. This encodes CASSLGGLEYNEQFF.

This clone occurred once. The V and J genes are TRBV9 and TRBJ2-1; 8 bases map to TRBD2. From germline, CDR1 is SGDLS and CDR2 YYNGEE. This CDR3 region has 13 residues. Trimming at V came to 4 bases and at J to 9 bases, leaving 6 bases not matched to a gene. The CDR3 region is CASSSGGSVEQFF. The CDR3 region has the DNA TGTGCCAGCAGCTCGGGGGGGAGTGTTGAGCAGTTCTTC.

The gene calls are TRBV5-1 and TRBJ1-1; D not resolved. The CDR3 totals 13 residues. Germline V lookup: CDR1 SGHRS, CDR2 YFSETQ. V was cut by 2 bases and J by 4 bases, with 9 bases left in between. The CDR3: CASSLREGTEAFF. The CDR3 DNA is TGCGCCAGCAGCTTACGGGAGGGCACTGAAGCTTTCTTT.

V gene TRBV29-1 combines with J gene TRBJ2-2; 7 bases are a match to TRBD1. Germline CDR1 SQVTM, CDR2 ANQGSEA. The CDR3 runs to 14 residues. V was clipped by 7 bases and J by 4 bases; unmatched bases: 9. CDR3 DNA sequence: TGCAGCGCCGGGGCACAGGGGTTCACCGGGGAGCTGTTTTTT. Translated: CSAGAQGFTGELFF.

This chain uses TRBV18 with TRBJ1-2; D possibly corresponds to TRBD1 (6 bases). The CDR3 covers 12 residues. Germline V CDR1 and CDR2: KGHSH, LQKENI. The ends were cut back, 6 bases at V and 7 bases at J, with 12 bases in the middle. The CDR3 protein is CASSPTGGGYTF. The CDR3 bases are TGTGCCAGCTCGCCGACAGGCGGTGGCTACACCTTC. Full variable domain (rest looked up from reference TRBV18 and TRBJ1-2): NAGVMQNPRHLVRRRGQEARLRCSPMKGHSHVYWYRQLPEEGLKFMVYLQKENIIDESGMPKERFSAEFPKEGPSILRIQQVVRGDSAAYFCASSPTGGGYTFGSGTRLTVV.

The chain couples TRBV29-1 to TRBJ1-3; possibly TRBD1 for D (6 bases). This CDR3 is 16 amino acids long. The germline V and J ends were trimmed by 2 bases and 7 bases, with 21 bases remaining between them. The germline V gene encodes CDR1 SQVTM and CDR2 ANQGSEA. The CDR3 bases are TGCAGCGTTGAACCTGCTACAGGGATCTTAAGGAACACCATATATTTT. As protein: CSVEPATGILRNTIYF.

This chain connects TRBV28 to TRBJ2-5; the D is unclear. Per germline, CDR1 MDHEN and CDR2 SYDVKM. V gave up 1 base and J gave up 2 bases, with 8 bases separating them. This CDR3 has 14 residues. The CDR3 nucleotides are TGTGCCAGCAGTTTATTGGCTGTTCAAGAGACCCAGTACTTC. Translating gives CASSLLAVQETQYF.

The V and J genes are TRBV2 and TRBJ1-3; TRBD1 matches at 7 bases. CDR1 and CDR2 (germline): SNHLY, FYNNEI. The CDR3 has 14 residues. The trim removed 4 bases at V and 7 bases at J, leaving 7 bases unmatched. The CDR3 DNA sequence: TGTGCCAGCAGTGGAGACAGGGAGACCAACACCATATATTTT. Translated: CASSGDRETNTIYF.

This clone appeared once. This chain links TRBV7-2 with TRBJ2-1, with TRBD1 identical over 8 bases. J was trimmed by 9 bases and V by 3 bases; bases with no gene match: 7. The CDR3 runs 14 residues. Germline values: CDR1 SGHTA, CDR2 FQGNSA. As DNA, the CDR3 is TGTGCCAGCAGCTTTACAGGGGGTGGCGGTGAGCAGTTCTTC. Its translation is CASSFTGGGGEQFF.

V is TRBV6-1 and J is TRBJ2-1, with unresolved D. CDR1 is MNHNS, CDR2 SASEGT, per germline. Trimming left V 2 bases short and J 6 bases short, with 8 bases between. The CDR3 loop spans 13 amino acids. The chain's CDR3 is CASSEIAANEQFF. In nucleotides, the CDR3 is TGTGCCAGCAGTGAAATCGCGGCCAATGAGCAGTTCTTC.

This sequence joins TRBV25-1 and TRBJ2-7; D is perhaps TRBD1 (6 bases). The germline V gene has CDR1 MGHDK and CDR2 SYGVNS. The CDR3 is 13 amino acids. The ends were cut back, 5 bases at V and 4 bases at J, with 12 bases in the middle. CDR3 DNA sequence: TGTGCCAGCAGTTCCAGGGGAACATACGAGCAGTACTTC. Protein sequence: CASSSRGTYEQYF.

This rearrangement joins TRBV19 to TRBJ2-2; D possibly corresponds to TRBD1 (5 bases). V was pared by 3 bases and J by 2 bases, with 10 bases between. Per germline, CDR1 LNHDA and CDR2 SQIVND (reference sequence). There are 15 residues in the CDR3. CDR3 in amino acids: CASSISGFNTGELFF. The CDR3 region has the DNA TGTGCCAGTAGTATTTCAGGGTTTAACACCGGGGAGCTGTTTTTT.

This clone was detected only once. The chain couples TRBV5-1 to TRBJ2-5; 7 bases align to TRBD2. This CDR3 is built from 15 residues. The germline CDR1 and CDR2 sequences are SGHRS and YFSETQ. The V gene end was trimmed by 1 base and the J gene end by 3 bases; junction bases not matched to a gene: 6. CDR3 amino acids: CASSLYGGSEETQYF. The CDR3 region has the DNA TGCGCCAGCAGCTTGTATGGCGGGAGTGAAGAGACCCAGTACTTC.

The chain is built from TRBV5-4 and TRBJ2-5; 13 nucleotides match TRBD2. The CDR3 has 17 amino acids. Germline CDR1 is SGHNT and CDR2 is YYREEE (reference sequence). V dropped 0 bases and J dropped 2; count of bases not matched to a gene: 4. This CDR3 is CASSLGLAGGHQETQYF. The CDR3 coding sequence is TGTGCCAGCAGCTTGGGACTAGCGGGAGGACATCAAGAGACCCAGTACTTC. Based on the CDR3 plus reference TRBV5-4 and TRBJ2-5, the full variable domain is ETGVTQSPTHLIKTRGQQVTLRCSSQSGHNTVSWYQQALGQGPQFIFQYYREEENGRGNFPPRFSGLQFPNYSSELNVNALELDDSALYLCASSLGLAGGHQETQYFGPGTRLLVL.

The chain combines TRBV13 with TRBJ1-3; 8 positions agree with TRBD1. V dropped 3 bases and J dropped 7; count of bases not matched to a gene: 2. This CDR3 contains 13 residues. Germline V gives CDR1 PRHDT, CDR2 FYEKMQ (reference sequence). The CDR3 loop reads CASSLAGGNTIYF. The CDR3 DNA is TGTGCCAGCAGCTTGGCAGGGGGCAACACCATATATTTT.

V usage is TRBV7-9 and J usage is TRBJ2-3, with D maybe TRBD2 (5 bases). Germline CDR1 is SEHNR and CDR2 is FQNEAQ (reference sequence). Trimming pared 8 bases from V and 0 bases from J, leaving 15 bases between. This CDR3 region has 15 residues. The CDR3 nucleotides read TGTGCCAGCGGCCCGGTGAGGGCTAGCACAGATACGCAGTATTTT. Translating gives CASGPVRASTDTQYF.

This clone was recorded only once. J is TRBJ2-7 and V is TRBV7-3, with TRBD2 identical over 9 bases. V lost 5 bases to trimming and J lost 3 bases; unmatched junction nucleotides: 5. Per germline, CDR1 SGHTA and CDR2 FQGTGA. This CDR3 has 14 amino acids. The CDR3 protein is CASSPSGVGYEQYF. The CDR3 DNA follows: TGTGCCAGCAGCCCTAGCGGGGTGGGCTACGAGCAGTACTTC.

The chain couples TRBV16 to TRBJ1-1; D perhaps matches TRBD1 (5 bases). This CDR3 is built from 15 residues. Per germline, CDR1 KGHSY and CDR2 FQNENV. V shed 1 base and J shed 3 bases, with 12 bases lying between them. The CDR3 DNA follows: TGTGCCAGCAGCCAATTCGGGGAGGGGTACACTGAAGCTTTCTTT. It codes for CASSQFGEGYTEAFF.

The chain is built from TRBV2 and TRBJ2-7; D possibly corresponds to TRBD2 (6 bases). Trimming stripped 10 bases from V and 2 bases from J, with 18 bases between. The CDR3 has 14 residues. Germline CDR1 is SNHLY and CDR2 is FYNNEI. The DNA for the CDR3 is TGTGCCATCGAAGGGCGGGAAAGGGCCTACGAGCAGTACTTC. Translated, it gives CAIEGRERAYEQYF.

The V and J genes are TRBV7-7 and TRBJ2-5; maybe TRBD2 (7 bases). Germline loops: CDR1 SSHAT, CDR2 FNYEAQ (reference sequence). The CDR3 length is 13 residues. Trimming cost V 1 base and J 7 bases, with 10 bases left between them. CDR3 coding DNA: TGTGCCAGCAGCTTAGAGGGGGGGGCGACCCAGTACTTC. This encodes CASSLEGGATQYF.

The chain is built from TRBV6-6 and TRBJ1-4; the D is unclear. Germline V gene data show CDR1 as MNHNY and CDR2 as SVGAGI (reference sequence). The CDR3 spans 15 residues. With 6 bases removed from V and 7 bases from J, the gap between germline ends came to 18 bases. The CDR3 is CASSRLLVLGEKLFF. The CDR3 DNA sequence: TGTGCCAGCAGCCGACTATTGGTATTAGGTGAAAAACTGTTTTTT.

The V call is TRBV7-9, the J call TRBJ1-2; a possible D gene is TRBD1 (6 bases). The CDR3 sequence is 12 residues long. In germline, CDR1 is SEHNR, CDR2 FQNEAQ (reference sequence). V lost 3 bases and J 8 bases, leaving 10 bases between the germline ends. This CDR3 reads CASSFTGNGYTF. The CDR3 bases are TGTGCCAGCAGCTTCACAGGGAACGGCTACACCTTC.

The chain recombines TRBV6-5 with TRBJ2-1, with 8 bases that match TRBD1. Germline CDR1 and CDR2: MNHEY and SVGAGI. This CDR3 region has 15 residues. With V trimmed by 6 bases and J by 2 bases, 6 bases remained unmatched. The CDR3 region has the DNA TGTGCCAGCAGACCCGGACAGGGCCCCTACAATGAGCAGTTCTTC. It yields the protein CASRPGQGPYNEQFF.

The chain couples TRBV28 to TRBJ2-2; 8 bases agree with TRBD2. The CDR3 sequence is 14 residues long. V trimming: 3 bases; J trimming: 5 bases; junction bases outside the gene matches: 2. The germline gives CDR1 MDHEN, CDR2 SYDVKM. DNA for the CDR3: TGTGCCAGCAGTTTTGCGGGGGGTACCGGGGAGCTGTTTTTT. Its protein product is CASSFAGGTGELFF. Complete variable domain (other parts from reference TRBV28 and TRBJ2-2): DVKVTQSSRYLVKRTGEKVFLECVQDMDHENMFWYRQDPGLGLRLIYFSYDVKMKEKGDIPEGYSVSREKKERFSLILESASTNQTSMYLCASSFAGGTGELFFGEGSRLTVL.